A single sample is the source of the 7 T cell receptor beta chains below, sequenced in a study of liver allograft versus peripheral blood T cells. Overall study context: Recipients' peripheral blood T cell receptor repertoires were compared with those in transplanted livers.

TCRdb re-derived calls from the reads in MiXCR, one entry per CDR3 protein. The table lists about 3,500 distinct CDR3 sequences, about 14% of them singletons, with about 3% in the top ten. These receptors were obtained from a human patient who had a liver transplant. Some of the T cells might come from the graft donor.

The rearrangement joins TRBV12-3 or TRBV12-4 to TRBJ1-2, with D possibly matching TRBD1 (6 bases). The germline V and J ends were trimmed by 1 base and 2 bases, with 8 bases remaining between them. This CDR3 spans 14 amino acids. CDR3 in amino acids: CASSLGQANYGYTF. Here the CDR3 DNA reads TGTGCCAGCAGTTTAGGACAGGCGAACTATGGCTACACCTTC.

In its sample, this clonotype ranks as large (0.1 to 1%). The chain couples TRBV29-1 to TRBJ2-2, with D maybe TRBD1 (5 bases). The length of the CDR3 is 13 residues. The ends were cut back, 3 bases at V and 5 bases at J, with 10 bases in the middle. From germline, CDR1 is SQVTM and CDR2 ANQGSEA. The CDR3, as DNA: TGCAGCGTTGACCCCCAGGGAACCGGGGAGCTGTTTTTT. Translation: CSVDPQGTGELFF.

The V call is TRBV9, the J call TRBJ2-1; perhaps TRBD1 as D (5 bases). Germline assignment: CDR1 SGDLS and CDR2 YYNGEE. V lost 0 bases, J lost 7 bases, and 8 bases lay in between. The CDR3 has 13 amino acids. Here the CDR3 DNA reads TGTGCCAGCAGCGTAGGCGGACAAAATGAGCAGTTCTTC. Translation gives CASSVGGQNEQFF.

To note about this clonotype: This CDR3 fails to terminate in the conserved phenylalanine or tryptophan, so it likely reflects a read error. This CDR3 is CASSLTSESVINEQFL. For the CDR3, the DNA is TGTGCCAGCAGCCTTACTAGCGAGAGTGTAATAAATGAGCAGTTCTTA. The chain carries TRBV13 and TRBJ2-1; 7 nucleotides match TRBD2. This CDR3 contains 16 residues. J lost 7 bases, V lost 5 bases, and 14 bases had no gene match. From germline, CDR1 is PRHDT and CDR2 FYEKMQ (reference sequence).

This clonotype is medium-sized. As DNA, the CDR3 is TGTGCCAGTAGTCTGGCGAGAGCTCCTGACAATGAGCAGTTCTTC. Its protein is CASSLARAPDNEQFF. This rearrangement joins TRBV19 to TRBJ2-1, with D unclear. The CDR3 is made up of 15 amino acids. V dropped 5 bases and J dropped 5 bases, with 16 bases sitting between them. Looked up from germline, CDR1 is LNHDA and CDR2 is SQIVND (reference sequence).

In its sample, this clonotype is large. The rearrangement joins TRBV6-1 to TRBJ2-5; D is ambiguous. V was clipped by 6 bases and J by 4 bases, with 9 bases between them. The CDR3 runs 12 residues. The germline V gene encodes CDR1 MNHNS and CDR2 SASEGT. CDR3 sequence (DNA): TGTGCCAGCAGAGAGGTTGGAGAGACCCAGTACTTC. Protein sequence: CASREVGETQYF.

This clonotype is labeled large. The gene calls are TRBV10-3 and TRBJ2-1, with D tentatively TRBD2 (5 bases). CDR1 is ENHRY and CDR2 is SYGVKD in the germline V gene. This CDR3 is built from 15 residues. V was trimmed by 8 bases and J by 0 bases, leaving 14 bases between them. CDR3 sequence (DNA): TGTGCCATCGGCGGGTCCGGTAGCTCCTACAATGAGCAGTTCTTC. As protein: CAIGGSGSSYNEQFF.